The rows below give T cell receptor beta chains drawn from one sample of a study of control samples from healthy donors and cancer patients. The data were produced by immunoSEQ multiplex PCR, yet TCRdb's version contains in-frame clones alone and is incomplete. The sample gives about 29,000 clones, 70% to 90% of which show up once; less than 5% is in the top ten. The sequenced sample consisted of formalin-fixed, paraffin-embedded tissue. The receptors were sampled from a female donor with melanoma. CDR3s include the opening cysteine and the closing phenylalanine or tryptophan. The D gene is left open where the match is weak. For some rows the clone size is stated as once, few or many, or as a class when expanded; others skip it.

>NA|TRBV11-2|TRBJ2-1|TRBD2
TGTGCCAGCAGCCCCGGACTAGCGGGGAACTACAATGAGCAGTTCTTC
CASSPGLAGNYNEQFF
>NA|TRBV7-9|TRBJ1-1|TRBD1
TGTGCCAGCAGCTCGGGACAGGGGACTGAAGCTTTCTTT
CASSSGQGTEAFF
>NA|TRBV10-3|TRBJ1-6|NA
TGTGCCATCAGGGGGACCGGTAATTCACCCCTCCACTTT
CAIRGTGNSPLHF
>NA|TRBV25-1|TRBJ1-1|TRBD1
TGTGCCAGCAGAACAGGGGGCACTGAAGCTTTCTTT
CASRTGGTEAFF
>NA|TRBV4-2|TRBJ1-5|NA
TGTGCCAGCAGCCAAGATGGGGAGTATAGCAATCAGCCCCAGCATTTT
CASSQDGEYSNQPQHF
>NA|TRBV5-1|TRBJ1-1|NA
TGCGCCAGCAGCCGCAGTTCACCGAACACTGAAGCTTTCTTT
CASSRSSPNTEAFF
>NA|TRBV21-1|TRBJ1-2|NA
TGTGCCAGCAGCACCCCATGTGTTGGCTACACCTTC
CASSTPCVGYTF
>NA|TRBV7-9|TRBJ2-7|NA
TGTGCCAGCAGCCCCCCCTTCGGGAAATACGAGCAGTACTTC
CASSPPFGKYEQYF
>NA|TRBV7-9|TRBJ2-1|TRBD2
TGTGCCAGCAGCTTAGTGGGGGGACTAGCGGGAGCTGAGCAGTTCTTC
CASSLVGGLAGAEQFF
>once|TRBV3-1/TRBV3-2|TRBJ2-2|NA
TGTGCCAGCAGTCAAGAGGGTGGTCGCACCGGGGAGCTGTTTTTT
CASSQEGGRTGELFF
>once|TRBV10-3|TRBJ2-7|NA
TGTGCCATCAGTGGGCAAGCTAGCTCCTACGAGCAGTACTTC
CAISGQASSYEQYF
>NA|TRBV6-1|TRBJ1-1|TRBD1
TGTGCCAGCAGTGAACGGGACAGACTGGCTTTCTTT
CASSERDRLAFF
>NA|TRBV7-9|TRBJ1-5|NA
TGTGCCAGCAGCTTAGAGGGGAGCAATCAGCCCCAGCATTTT
CASSLEGSNQPQHF
>NA|TRBV19|TRBJ2-1|TRBD2
TGTGCCAGTAGTATAGACCCTAGCGGGAGGGGATCCTACAATGAGCAGTTCTTC
CASSIDPSGRGSYNEQFF
>NA|TRBV2|TRBJ2-7|NA
TGTGCCAGCAGTGAATCCCCTCTCTCCTACGAGCAGTACTTC
CASSESPLSYEQYF
>NA|TRBV19|TRBJ1-1|TRBD1
TGTGCCAGTAGCATACAGGGGGCTAGCCTCGACACTGAAGCTTTCTTT
CASSIQGASLDTEAFF
>NA|TRBV5-1|TRBJ1-2|NA
TGCGCCAGCAGCTTGGCCGTAGACGGGAAAAACTATGGCTACACCTTC
CASSLAVDGKNYGYTF
>NA|TRBV5-1|TRBJ2-1|NA
TGCGCCAGCAGCTGGCCCCCAGAGTGGGGTAACAATGAGCAGTTCTTC
CASSWPPEWGNNEQFF
>NA|TRBV10-3|TRBJ1-3|NA
TGTGCCATCACAAGGGGAGCGGGAAACACCATATATTTT
CAITRGAGNTIYF
>NA|TRBV6-5|TRBJ2-3|NA
TGTGCCAGCAGTTACTCGGCGCCAAGCACAGATACGCAGTATTTT
CASSYSAPSTDTQYF
>NA|TRBV10-3|TRBJ1-3|NA
TGTGCCATCAGTCTGGGACCTTTCCAAACCGGAAACACCATATATTTT
CAISLGPFQTGNTIYF
>once|TRBV3-1/TRBV3-2|TRBJ2-5|NA
TGTGCCAGCAGCCACGGAGGCGGACTGCAAGAGACCCAGTACTTC
CASSHGGGLQETQYF
>once|TRBV4-3|TRBJ2-7|NA
TGCGCCAGCAGCCAAACCCCGGCCCACGAGCAGTACTTC
CASSQTPAHEQYF
>once|TRBV9|TRBJ1-1|TRBD1
TGTGCCAGCAGCGTAGGTTGGACAGGGGGCACTGAAGCTTTCTTT
CASSVGWTGGTEAFF
>NA|TRBV25-1|TRBJ2-1|TRBD2
TGTGCCAGCATTTCGACCTTAGCGGGAGGAGGTGAGCAGTTCTTC
CASISTLAGGGEQFF
>NA|TRBV5-1|TRBJ1-1|NA
TGCGCCAGCAGCTTGGCCGGGGGCAAGGAGGAAGCTTTCTTT
CASSLAGGKEEAFF
>NA|TRBV11-2|TRBJ2-1|NA
TGTGCCAGCAGCCCCGGGACTGAGCAGTTCTTC
CASSPGTEQFF
>NA|TRBV18|TRBJ2-7|TRBD1
TGTGCCAGCTCACCAGGACAGGGGGTGAGGGACAAGCAGTACTTC
CASSPGQGVRDKQYF
>once|TRBV7-9|TRBJ2-1|TRBD2
TGTGCCAGCAGCTTAAGCGGGAGGCTCACCTACAATGAGCAGTTCTTC
CASSLSGRLTYNEQFF
>NA|TRBV19|TRBJ2-6|NA
TGTGCCAGTAGTCTAGTACCAGGATCTGGGGCCAACGTCCTGACTTTC
CASSLVPGSGANVLTF
>NA|TRBV7-2|TRBJ1-1|NA
TGTGCCAGCAGCTTGATGGGGCAGGGCGGAACTGAAGCTTTCTTT
CASSLMGQGGTEAFF
>NA|TRBV20-1|TRBJ2-7|NA
TGCAGTGCTAGTGCCGAGGCTAGTTCCTACGAGCAGTACTTC
CSASAEASSYEQYF
>NA|TRBV5-6|TRBJ2-3|NA
TGTGCCAGCAGCTTGGGGGGGCAGGGAGATACGCAGTATTTT
CASSLGGQGDTQYF
>NA|TRBV9|TRBJ2-3|TRBD2
TGTGCCAGCAGCGTAGGGGGTAGCGGGAGCGCAGATACGCAGTATTTT
CASSVGGSGSADTQYF
>NA|TRBV3-1/TRBV3-2|TRBJ2-5|NA
TGTGCCAGCAGACTCCTTCAGGGAGTGGAGACCCAGTACTTC
CASRLLQGVETQYF
>NA|TRBV14|TRBJ2-1|NA
TGTGCCAGCAGCCAAGGCCGAGTTGGTGAGCAGTTCTTC
CASSQGRVGEQFF
>NA|TRBV11-1|TRBJ1-1|NA
TGTGCCAGCAGCTTACTGGAGGGGATGAACACTGAAGCTTTCTTT
CASSLLEGMNTEAFF
>NA|TRBV2|TRBJ1-2|NA
TGTGCCAGCAACCGTTCCCCATATGGCTACACCTTC
CASNRSPYGYTF
>NA|TRBV14|TRBJ2-7|NA
TGTGCCAGCAGCCAGCAGGGGACGGCCCGTTACGAGCAGTACTTC
CASSQQGTARYEQYF
>NA|TRBV9|TRBJ2-2|NA
TGTGCCAGCAGCTCGACGGGTCTCCCGGCCGGCGGGGAGCTGTTTTTT
CASSSTGLPAGGELFF
>NA|TRBV2|TRBJ1-4|TRBD1
TGTGCCAGCTCGGGACAGGGAAGAAAACTGTTTTTT
CASSGQGRKLFF
>NA|TRBV7-9|TRBJ1-1|TRBD1
TGTGCCAGCAGCCTGGGACAGGGGACTGAAGCTTTCTTT
CASSLGQGTEAFF
>NA|TRBV7-2|TRBJ1-1|TRBD1
TGTGCCAGCAAATCAGGGGGCACTGAAGCTTTCTTT
CASKSGGTEAFF
>few|TRBV2|TRBJ2-1|TRBD2
TGTGCCAGACTAGAAGCGGGACCACGGGGCAATGAGCAGTTCTTC
CARLEAGPRGNEQFF
>few|TRBV7-2|TRBJ1-2|NA
TGTGCCAGCAGCTTAGAGTTGGGTGGCTACACCTTC
CASSLELGGYTF
>medium-sized|TRBV10-3|TRBJ1-1|NA
TGTGCCATCAGTGAGTCCGGGGGACTGGTCACTGAAGCTTTCTTT
CAISESGGLVTEAFF
>NA|TRBV3-1/TRBV3-2|TRBJ2-3|NA
TGTGCCAGCAGCCTTTCAGGGGGCACAGATACGCAGTATTTT
CASSLSGGTDTQYF
>few|TRBV18|TRBJ2-5|NA
TGTGCCAGCTCACCATATGGGAGACAAGAGACCCAGTACTTC
CASSPYGRQETQYF
>once|TRBV9|TRBJ2-3|TRBD2
TGTGCCAGCAGCGTAGCTAGCGGGGTTGGGGATACGCAGTATTTT
CASSVASGVGDTQYF
>NA|TRBV10-3|TRBJ1-3|NA
TGTGCCATCAGTGGGTCTTCAGCGGAGGCTGGAAACACCATATATTTT
CAISGSSAEAGNTIYF
>NA|TRBV21-1|TRBJ1-6|NA
TGTGCCGGGCGAGTGGGGTTGTATTCACCCCTCCACTTT
CAGRVGLYSPLHF
>few|TRBV6-5|TRBJ1-1|NA
TGTGCCAGCAGCCCAAATTGGGGGAACACTGAAGCTTTCTTT
CASSPNWGNTEAFF
>NA|TRBV4-2|TRBJ2-7|TRBD2
TGTGCCAGCAGCCAAGGGCGGGGGAGCTCCTACGAGCAGTACTTC
CASSQGRGSSYEQYF
>NA|TRBV2|TRBJ1-5|TRBD1
TGTGCCAGCACGGGCGACAGGGGGGGTCAGCCCCAGCATTTT
CASTGDRGGQPQHF
>few|TRBV5-5|TRBJ1-2|TRBD1
TGTGCCAGCAGCCCTGACTCAGGGGGATATGGCTACACCTTC
CASSPDSGGYGYTF